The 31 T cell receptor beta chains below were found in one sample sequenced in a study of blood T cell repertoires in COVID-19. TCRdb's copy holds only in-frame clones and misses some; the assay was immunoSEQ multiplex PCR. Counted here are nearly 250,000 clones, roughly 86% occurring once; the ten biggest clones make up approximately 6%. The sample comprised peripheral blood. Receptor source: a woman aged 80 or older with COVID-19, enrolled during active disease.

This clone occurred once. The CDR3 region has the DNA TGTGCCAGCAGCTTGGTACAGCCACCCTACGAGCAGTACTTC. It is translated as CASSLVQPPYEQYF. This sequence joins TRBV5-5 and TRBJ2-7; D unclear. The CDR3 is made up of 14 amino acids. Germline V gene data show CDR1 as SGHKS and CDR2 as YYEKEE (reference sequence). V dropped 0 bases and J dropped 2 bases, with 9 bases sitting between them. Full variable domain (rest looked up from reference TRBV5-5 and TRBJ2-7): DAGVTQSPTHLIKTRGQQVTLRCSPISGHKSVSWYQQVLGQGPQFIFQYYEKEERGRGNFPDRFSARQFPNYSSELNVNALLLGDSALYLCASSLVQPPYEQYFGPGTRLTVT.

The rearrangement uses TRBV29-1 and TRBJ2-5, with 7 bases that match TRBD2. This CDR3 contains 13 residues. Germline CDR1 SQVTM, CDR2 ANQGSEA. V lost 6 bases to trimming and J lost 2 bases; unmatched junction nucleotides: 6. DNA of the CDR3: TGCAGCGTACGACGCGGGGGTCAAGAGACCCAGTACTTC. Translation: CSVRRGGQETQYF.

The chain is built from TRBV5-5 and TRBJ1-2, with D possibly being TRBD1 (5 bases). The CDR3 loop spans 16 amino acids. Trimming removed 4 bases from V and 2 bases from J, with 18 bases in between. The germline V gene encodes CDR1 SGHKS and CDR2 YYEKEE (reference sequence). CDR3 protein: CASSPSGSGLNYGYTF. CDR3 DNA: TGTGCCAGCAGCCCCTCGGGTTCGGGACTCAACTATGGCTACACCTTC.

In nucleotides, the CDR3 is TGTGCCAGCAGCCCGGGGTTCGGTGATGTCTACGAGCAGTACGTC. Translated: CASSPGFGDVYEQYV. This chain joins TRBV9 and TRBJ2-7; TRBD2 might be the D (5 bases). The V and J ends lost 4 bases and 3 bases respectively, with 17 bases between them. Germline CDR1 and CDR2: SGDLS and YYNGEE. CDR3 size: 15 residues.

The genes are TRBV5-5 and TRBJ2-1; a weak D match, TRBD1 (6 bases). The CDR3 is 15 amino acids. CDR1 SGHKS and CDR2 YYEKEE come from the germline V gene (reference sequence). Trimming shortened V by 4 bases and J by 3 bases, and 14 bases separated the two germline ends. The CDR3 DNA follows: TGTGCCAGCAGCACACCTAGGGACAACTACAATGAGCAGTTCTTC. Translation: CASSTPRDNYNEQFF.

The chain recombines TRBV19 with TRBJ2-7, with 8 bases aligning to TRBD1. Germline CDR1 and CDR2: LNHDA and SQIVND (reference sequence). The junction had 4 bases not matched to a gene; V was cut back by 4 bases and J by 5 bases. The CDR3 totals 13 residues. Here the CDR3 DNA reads TGTGCCAGTAGTACAGTGGACAGGGACGAGCAGTACTTC. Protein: CASSTVDRDEQYF.

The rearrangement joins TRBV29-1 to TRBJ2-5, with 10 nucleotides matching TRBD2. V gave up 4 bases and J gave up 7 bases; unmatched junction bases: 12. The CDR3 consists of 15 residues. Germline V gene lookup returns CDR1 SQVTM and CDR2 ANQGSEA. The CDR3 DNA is TGCAGCGTTGTCGGCCAGCGGGGGGGCGCGGTGACCCAGTACTTC. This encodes CSVVGQRGGAVTQYF.

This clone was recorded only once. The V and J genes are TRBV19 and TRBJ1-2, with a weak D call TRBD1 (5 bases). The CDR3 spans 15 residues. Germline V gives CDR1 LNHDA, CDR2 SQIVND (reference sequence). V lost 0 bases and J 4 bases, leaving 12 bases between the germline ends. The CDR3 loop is CASSIDRGDPYGYTF. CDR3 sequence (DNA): TGTGCCAGTAGTATAGATCGCGGGGACCCCTATGGCTACACCTTC. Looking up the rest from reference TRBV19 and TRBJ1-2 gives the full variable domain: DGGITQSPKYLFRKEGQNVTLSCEQNLNHDAMYWYRQDPGQGLRLIYYSQIVNDFQKGDIAEGYSVSREKKESFPLTVTSAQKNPTAFYLCASSIDRGDPYGYTFGSGTRLTVV.

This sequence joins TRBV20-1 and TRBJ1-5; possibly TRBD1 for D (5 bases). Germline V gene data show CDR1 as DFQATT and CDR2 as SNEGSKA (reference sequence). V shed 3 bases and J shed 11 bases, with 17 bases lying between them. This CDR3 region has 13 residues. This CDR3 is CSASRGLVAAQHF. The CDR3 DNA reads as TGCAGTGCTAGTAGGGGCCTAGTCGCGGCCCAGCATTTT.

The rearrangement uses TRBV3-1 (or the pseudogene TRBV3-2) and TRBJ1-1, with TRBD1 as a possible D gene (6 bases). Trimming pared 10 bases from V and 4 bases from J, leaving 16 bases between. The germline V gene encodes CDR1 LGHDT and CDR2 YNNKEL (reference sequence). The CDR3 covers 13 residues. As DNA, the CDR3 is TGTGCCACCCGTGTCCAGGGGAGCACTGAAGCTTTCTTT. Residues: CATRVQGSTEAFF.

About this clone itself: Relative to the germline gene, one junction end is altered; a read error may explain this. CDR3 nucleotides: TGTGCCAGTAGCATAGACAGGTCTATCAACAATCAGCCCCAGCATTTT. Its translation: CASSIDRSINNQPQHF. The rearrangement joins TRBV19 to TRBJ1-5, with D perhaps TRBD1 (6 bases). Germline CDR1 is LNHDA and CDR2 is SQIVND (reference sequence). The CDR3 extends over 16 amino acids.

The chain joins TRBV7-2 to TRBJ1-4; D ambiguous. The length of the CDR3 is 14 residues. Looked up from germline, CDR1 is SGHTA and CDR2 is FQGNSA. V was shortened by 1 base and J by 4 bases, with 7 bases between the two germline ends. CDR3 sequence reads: CASSLGGGNEKLFF. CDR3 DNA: TGTGCCAGCAGCTTAGGAGGCGGTAATGAAAAACTGTTTTTT.

This chain's CDR3 is CASTRRLNSPLHF. CDR3 DNA sequence: TGTGCCAGCACGCGGCGTCTAAATTCACCCCTCCACTTT. The chain couples TRBV6-5 to TRBJ1-6, with D hard to call. Looked up from germline, CDR1 is MNHEY and CDR2 is SVGAGI. The CDR3 extends over 13 amino acids. V lost 7 bases to trimming and J lost 7 bases, with 11 bases between them.

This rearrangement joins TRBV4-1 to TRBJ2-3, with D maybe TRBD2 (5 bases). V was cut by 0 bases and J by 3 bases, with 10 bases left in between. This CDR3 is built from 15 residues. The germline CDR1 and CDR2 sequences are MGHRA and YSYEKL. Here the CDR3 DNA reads TGCGCCAGCAGCCAAGATGGTCTAGCTACAGATACGCAGTATTTT. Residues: CASSQDGLATDTQYF.

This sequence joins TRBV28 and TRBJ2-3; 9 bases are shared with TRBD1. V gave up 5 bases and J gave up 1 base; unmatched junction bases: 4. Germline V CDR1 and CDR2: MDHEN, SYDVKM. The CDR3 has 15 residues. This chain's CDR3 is CASSPGQGGTDTQYF. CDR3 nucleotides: TGTGCCAGCAGTCCGGGACAGGGTGGCACAGATACGCAGTATTTT.

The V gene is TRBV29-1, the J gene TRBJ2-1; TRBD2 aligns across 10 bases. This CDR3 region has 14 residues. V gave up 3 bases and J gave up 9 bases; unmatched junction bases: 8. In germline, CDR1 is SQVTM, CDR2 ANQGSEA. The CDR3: CSVDRLAGEIEQFF. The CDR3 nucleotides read TGCAGCGTTGATCGCCTAGCGGGGGAAATTGAGCAGTTCTTC.

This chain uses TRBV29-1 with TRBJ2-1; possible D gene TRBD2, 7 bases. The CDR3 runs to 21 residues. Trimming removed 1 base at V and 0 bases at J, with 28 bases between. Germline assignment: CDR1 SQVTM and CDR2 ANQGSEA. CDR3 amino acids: CSVEVMMGGARLRSSYNEQFF. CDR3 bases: TGCAGCGTTGAAGTAATGATGGGGGGGGCCAGGCTCCGGAGCTCCTACAATGAGCAGTTCTTC.

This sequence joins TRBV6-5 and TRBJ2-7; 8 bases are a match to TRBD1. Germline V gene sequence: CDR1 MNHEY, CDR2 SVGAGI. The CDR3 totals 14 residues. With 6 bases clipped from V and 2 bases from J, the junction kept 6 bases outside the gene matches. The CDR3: CASRHETGAYEQYF. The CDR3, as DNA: TGTGCCAGCAGGCACGAGACAGGGGCCTACGAGCAGTACTTC.

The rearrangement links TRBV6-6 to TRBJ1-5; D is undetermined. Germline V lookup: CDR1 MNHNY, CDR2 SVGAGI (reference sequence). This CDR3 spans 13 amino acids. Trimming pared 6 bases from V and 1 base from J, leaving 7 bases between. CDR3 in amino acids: CASSPLSNQPQHF. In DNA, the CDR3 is TGTGCCAGCAGCCCCCTAAGCAATCAGCCCCAGCATTTT.

Written as DNA, the CDR3 is TGTGCCAGCAGGCGGGGGACTAGCACAGATACGCAGTATTTT. Translating it yields CASRRGTSTDTQYF. V gene TRBV6-5 combines with J gene TRBJ2-3; 7 bases line up with TRBD2. The V gene's germline CDR1 is MNHEY and CDR2 SVGAGI. J was trimmed by 0 bases and V by 6 bases; bases with no gene match: 3. The CDR3 is made up of 14 amino acids.

The CDR3 loop is CASSELGAANSPLHF. The CDR3, as DNA: TGTGCCAGCAGTGAGTTAGGGGCGGCCAATTCACCCCTCCACTTT. The rearrangement joins TRBV6-1 to TRBJ1-6; maybe TRBD1 (5 bases). Germline V gene sequence: CDR1 MNHNS, CDR2 SASEGT. With 3 bases removed from V and 7 bases from J, the gap between germline ends came to 13 bases. CDR3 length: 15 residues.

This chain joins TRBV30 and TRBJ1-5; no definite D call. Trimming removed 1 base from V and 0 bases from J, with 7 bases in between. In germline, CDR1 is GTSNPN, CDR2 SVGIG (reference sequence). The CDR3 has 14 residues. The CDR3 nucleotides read TGTGCCTGGAGTGGAGGGTTTAGCAATCAGCCCCAGCATTTT. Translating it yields CAWSGGFSNQPQHF.

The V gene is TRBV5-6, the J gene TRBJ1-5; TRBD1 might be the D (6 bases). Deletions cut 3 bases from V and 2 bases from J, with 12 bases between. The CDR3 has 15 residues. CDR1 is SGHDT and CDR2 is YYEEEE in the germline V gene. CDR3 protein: CASSSTRGGNQPQHF. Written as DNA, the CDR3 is TGTGCCAGCAGCTCCACCAGGGGCGGCAATCAGCCCCAGCATTTT.

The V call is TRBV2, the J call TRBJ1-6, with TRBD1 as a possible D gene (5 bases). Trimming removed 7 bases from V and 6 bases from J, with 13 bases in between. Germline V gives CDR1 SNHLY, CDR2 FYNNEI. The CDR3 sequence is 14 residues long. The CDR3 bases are TGTGCCAGCAATCCCCAGGGTGGTAATTCACCCCTCCACTTT. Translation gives CASNPQGGNSPLHF.

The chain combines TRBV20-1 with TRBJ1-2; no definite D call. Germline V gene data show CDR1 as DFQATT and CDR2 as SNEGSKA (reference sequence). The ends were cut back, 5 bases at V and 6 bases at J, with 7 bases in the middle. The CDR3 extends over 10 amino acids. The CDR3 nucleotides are TGCAGTGCTTTTTTCGATGGCTACACCTTC. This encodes CSAFFDGYTF.

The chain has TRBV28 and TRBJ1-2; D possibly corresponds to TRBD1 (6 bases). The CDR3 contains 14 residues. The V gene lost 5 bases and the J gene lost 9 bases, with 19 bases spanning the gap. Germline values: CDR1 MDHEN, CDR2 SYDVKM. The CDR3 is CASSLTGGGRSYTF. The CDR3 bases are TGTGCCAGCAGTCTTACGGGAGGGGGAAGAAGCTACACCTTC.

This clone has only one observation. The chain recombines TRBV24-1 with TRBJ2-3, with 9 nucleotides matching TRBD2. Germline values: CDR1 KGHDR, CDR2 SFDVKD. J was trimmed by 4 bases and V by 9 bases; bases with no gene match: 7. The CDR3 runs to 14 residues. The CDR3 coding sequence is TGTGCCACCGCCCGGGCGGGGGGGTCAGATACGCAGTATTTT. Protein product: CATARAGGSDTQYF.

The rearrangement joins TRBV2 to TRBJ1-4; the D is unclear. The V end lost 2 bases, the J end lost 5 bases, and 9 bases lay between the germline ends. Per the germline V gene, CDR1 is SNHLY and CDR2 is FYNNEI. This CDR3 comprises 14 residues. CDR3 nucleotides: TGTGCCAGCAGTGAATTCGGGAAAAATGAAAAACTGTTTTTT. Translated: CASSEFGKNEKLFF.

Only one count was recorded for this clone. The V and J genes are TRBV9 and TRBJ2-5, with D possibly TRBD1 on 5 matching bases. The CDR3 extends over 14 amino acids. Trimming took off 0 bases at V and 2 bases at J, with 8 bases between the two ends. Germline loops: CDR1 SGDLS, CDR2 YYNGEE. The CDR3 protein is CASSVATGQETQYF. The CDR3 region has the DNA TGTGCCAGCAGCGTAGCAACAGGACAAGAGACCCAGTACTTC. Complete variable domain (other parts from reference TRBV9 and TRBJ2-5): DSGVTQTPKHLITATGQRVTLRCSPRSGDLSVYWYQQSLDQGLQFLIQYYNGEERAKGNILERFSAQQFPDLHSELNLSSLELGDSALYFCASSVATGQETQYFGPGTRLLVL.

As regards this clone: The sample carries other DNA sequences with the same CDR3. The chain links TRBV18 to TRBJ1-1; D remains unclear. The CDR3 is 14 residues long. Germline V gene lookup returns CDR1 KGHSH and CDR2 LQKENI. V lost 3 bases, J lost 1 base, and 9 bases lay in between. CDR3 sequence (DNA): TGTGCCAGCTCACCCGGACTGGGGAACACTGAAGCTTTCTTT. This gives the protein CASSPGLGNTEAFF.

Here the CDR3 reads CASSIGGLQGARTEAFF. CDR3 coding DNA: TGTGCCAGTAGTATAGGGGGCTTACAGGGGGCACGGACTGAAGCTTTCTTT. The gene calls are TRBV19 and TRBJ1-1; 9 nucleotides match TRBD1. The V gene end was trimmed by 1 base and the J gene end by 5 bases; junction bases not matched to a gene: 11. From germline, CDR1 is LNHDA and CDR2 SQIVND (reference sequence). The CDR3 consists of 17 residues.